Below, one TCR beta chain is given with its context. The data derive from a study of control samples from healthy donors and cancer patients. Per the germline V gene, CDR1 is MNHEY and CDR2 is SVGAGI. V lost 8 bases and J lost 6, with 15 bases in between. This CDR3 is built from 13 residues. Clones were read by immunoSEQ multiplex PCR, and TCRdb kept only the in-frame ones, dropping some. The table shows 100,000 to 150,000 clones, with 75% to 95% occurring only once. Sequenced sample: blood. The TCR sequence derives from a middle-aged man in good health. This rearrangement joins TRBV6-5 to TRBJ2-3; D gene unclear. The CDR3 sequence is CASERTKEDTQYF. The CDR3 region has the DNA TGTGCCAGCGAGCGAACGAAGGAGGATACGCAGTATTTT.